This TCR beta chain was recovered during a study of blood T cell repertoires in COVID-19. Looking at the study overall: The United States, Italy and Spain were the sources of the acute and convalescent COVID-19 samples. The analysed material was cDNA or gDNA that came from T cells, B-cell-depleted T cells, or PBMCs.

After removal of 0 bases from V and 6 bases from J, the junction contained 11 bases not matched to a gene. This CDR3 comprises 19 residues. Germline V gives CDR1 SGHAT, CDR2 FQNNGV. Per the original data handling: By means of reference gene primer amplification, nucleated cell counts were estimated. This table comes from immunoSEQ multiplex PCR, and its TCRdb copy is limited to in-frame clones, with some not included. D and trimming were read from the DNA, whereas the V and J calls and clone size are those reported in that table. The repertoire holds approximately 270,000 clones, with approximately 83% as singletons.

The J gene is TRBJ2-1, the V gene TRBV11-2; 13 bases line up with TRBD2. The TCR sequence derives from a woman aged 25 to 39 who had recovered from COVID-19. Sequenced material: PBMCs or T cells enriched from blood (not recorded which). The CDR3 region has the DNA TGTGCCAGCAGCTTAGAGCAGGGACAGGGGACTAGCGGGACCAATGAGCAGTTCTTC. Its protein product is CASSLEQGQGTSGTNEQFF.